This entry features one TCR beta chain sequence. This clone appeared a few times. There is no known antigen for this receptor. One base away there is no much larger clone; base qualities are not given. The Qiagen DNeasy kit was used to extract genomic DNA both from unsorted PBMCs and from the negatively selected CD4+ and CD8+ fractions. TCR beta CDR3 regions were subjected to amplification by immunoSEQ multiplex PCR with primers that anneal to V and J segments. Amplification bias was minimized using a synthetic immune receptor repertoire, and residual bias was removed computationally after sequencing. The paper's processing steps were these. Repertoire diversity was quantified as the Shannon entropy index using custom Python scripts. The unsorted, CD4+ and CD8+ repertoires were each analyzed separately, with the exception of combined analyses, where CD4+ and CD8+ sequences were merged in silico. A clone was considered expanded if an increase in frequency of at least 2-fold after treatment relative to C1D1 was found, and a pseudocount of 0.5 was applied to clones undetected at baseline. Singleton clones were defined as clones with 0 or 1 copy at C1D1, and non-singleton clones were defined as clones with 2 or more copies. Clones expanded in unsorted samples were labelled as CD4+, CD8+ or unknown by matching protein sequences in sorted samples from the same patient. Wilcoxon tests were applied to paired samples to test diversity changes from C1D1 to C4D1. TCRdb took this table from immuneACCESS and kept in-frame rearrangements with V and J called. Such tables lack part of the clones; where checked against another copy, unresolved V genes explain under half of the gap, and the rest is unexplained. Clonal size and the V and J genes are those of that table, whereas D and trimming came from the DNA. Counted in this sample were 30,000 to 40,000 clones; about three quarters of them appeared once. The ten biggest clones cover approximately 10% of the sample.

The data originate from a study of PD-1 blockade in classical Hodgkin lymphoma (dated by TCRdb to the early 2020s). With respect to the entire study: Nivolumab dosing was 3 mg/kg intravenously every 2 weeks, continuing until either disease progression or unacceptable toxicity. To define a peripheral blood immune signature of response to PD-1 blockade in classical Hodgkin lymphoma, the study combined TCR beta sequencing with CyTOF.

The meaning of the sample's time point label: cycle 1 day 1 (C1D1), immediately before nivolumab initiation. Every trial patient had relapsed following autologous stem cell transplantation, and prior brentuximab vedotin exposure was what differed among cohorts A, B and C. The trial cohort comprised some 60 patients with relapsed/refractory classical Hodgkin lymphoma whose best overall responses were complete response, partial response or progressive disease. In the multi-cohort phase II CheckMate 205 trial, trial patients received single-agent nivolumab. An independent review committee assessed best overall response by applying the 2007 International Working Group response criteria. Trial PBMCs were collected immediately before nivolumab initiation (C1D1) and during therapy at cycle 2 day 1 and cycle 4 day 1. After peripheral blood was drawn into 8 mL Vacutainer Cell Preparation Tubes, PBMCs were isolated by centrifugation and then cryopreserved.

The paper as a whole reports these results and caveats: Among trial patients, those achieving complete response had baseline diversity similar to that of newly diagnosed patients, while diversity was significantly lower in partial responders and progressors. Lower diversity was seen in patients whose nivolumab began less than 1 year after ASCT, and these patients were left out of later analyses so that immune reconstitution would not confound the results. Baseline TCR diversity was reported to be lower in newly diagnosed patients than in healthy donors, and even lower in relapsed/refractory patients. The study covered only a single clinical trial cohort, and the causes of the repertoire differences, possibly disease activity or prior therapy, were still not defined. CD4+ but not CD8+ TCR diversity rose significantly by C4D1 (p=0.0027 vs p=0.16), most apparent in complete responders (p=0.02).

From the germline V gene (reference sequence), CDR1 is LNHDA and CDR2 is SQIVND. The junction carries 12 bases between V and J, which are trimmed by 3 bases and 9 bases respectively. Including cysteine and phenylalanine, the CDR3 has 13 amino acids. The CDR3 DNA has 39 bases and is translated from base 1. The sequencing used peripheral blood mononuclear cells (PBMCs), collected at baseline. The clonotype was recovered from a human donor with classical Hodgkin lymphoma. The rearranged chain carries TRBV19 and TRBJ1-5, with no confident D gene call. The CDR3 sequence is CASSIGPERPQHF. The nucleotide sequence is given as TGTGCCAGTAGTATTGGCCCGGAGAGGCCCCAGCATTTT.